This TCR beta chain was captured in a study of cytomegalovirus exposure and HLA in healthy donors. About the study: A preliminary data release comprised tens of millions of unique TCRs obtained from HLA-typed donors. Study-wide results and caveats: Across all donors, roughly uniform sequencing depth was an assumption of the presence/absence analyses. Later genetic work tied a missense DCLRE1C variant to beta-chain V and J trimming. Follow-up analysis seemed to connect common viral pathogens with several of the most significant clusters identified.

PCR employed 60 Vbeta and 13 Jbeta primers. The assay was immunoSEQ multiplex PCR, and TCRdb's table has in-frame clones only and misses some. This sample's clone table lists 70,000 to 85,000 clones. As regards this clone: Its specificity is unknown.

Germline values: CDR1 SQVTM, CDR2 ANQGSEA. This CDR3 has 15 residues. After removal of 3 bases from V and 0 bases from J, the junction contained 7 bases not matched to a gene. The clonotype originates from a female donor in good health and CMV-seropositive. Source material: PBMCs. The chain combines TRBV29-1 with TRBJ2-7; TRBD1 matches at 8 bases. The CDR3 DNA is TGCAGCGTTGATAGGGGGACAGGAAGCTCCTACGAGCAGTACTTC. It translates to CSVDRGTGSSYEQYF.